This record looks at one T cell receptor (beta chain) sequence and its context. Its cognate antigen is unknown. This clone may be a read error of a much larger clone one base away. A second roughly 6 to 12 cycle PCR used barcoded and J-beta primers. Individual samples furnished no less than 2.5 million CDR3-containing paired-end reads apiece. TCRdb recomputed calls from the 5' RACE reads with MiXCR, one row per CDR3 protein. Among some 1 million distinct CDR3 sequences listed, over 35% were seen once. This record belongs to a study of blood T cells in healthy people across ages. Findings of the study overall: Age advanced and TCR beta diversity per million T cells fell, roughly linearly.

Sequencing was carried out using blood. The TCR originated in a woman aged 60-75 years in good health.

CDR3: CASNFRAPRSSYNEQFF. CDR3 bases: TGTGCCAGCAACTTCCGGGCCCCCAGGAGCTCCTACAATGAGCAGTTCTTC. This chain connects TRBV7-9 to TRBJ2-1, with D uncertain. The CDR3 length is 17 residues. V gave up 7 bases and J gave up 0 bases, with 19 bases separating them. Germline V lookup: CDR1 SEHNR, CDR2 FQNEAQ (reference sequence).